The TCR beta chain described here comes from a study of shared clonotypes between healthy human individuals. This CDR3 has 14 residues. From germline, CDR1 is SGHVS and CDR2 FQNEAQ. V lost 6 bases to trimming and J lost 7 bases; unmatched junction nucleotides: 5. Produced via immunoSEQ multiplex PCR; TCRdb's table is partial and in-frame only. The sample has about 2 million clones; roughly 95% are singletons. This clonotype originated in a man aged 18 to 30 in good health. The rearrangement uses TRBV7-8 and TRBJ2-2, with 10 bases aligning to TRBD1. Source material: naive CD4+ T cells sorted from blood. Described subset: CD45RA+ positively selected. The CDR3, as DNA: TGTGCCAGCAGGTTGACAGGGGGCGGCGGGGAGCTGTTTTTT. Translated: CASRLTGGGGELFF.